This entry is about one T cell receptor (beta chain). Participant ages covered roughly 18 to 89 years across about two dozen US areas. Donors were grouped by their self-reported clinical history. Trimming stripped 7 bases from V and 7 bases from J, with 17 bases between. Germline V gene data show CDR1 as MNHNY and CDR2 as SVGAGI (reference sequence). CDR3 length equals 14 residues. The data were taken from a study of blood T cell repertoires in COVID-19. Study summary: Acute and convalescent COVID-19 samples came from the United States, Italy and Spain.

Assay used: immunoSEQ multiplex PCR; TCRdb lists only in-frame clones, some missing. Counted here are roughly 240,000 clones, 75% to 90% occurring once; the ten biggest clones make up 0.85% to 0.9%. This chain joins TRBV6-6 and TRBJ1-5, with a possible D match to TRBD1 (6 bases). The receptor was isolated from a man in his fifties or sixties who had been exposed to COVID-19. Specimen: PBMCs or T cells enriched from blood (not recorded which). CDR3 nucleotides: TGTGCCAGCACTGAGGGGGGGAATTGGCAGCCCCAGCATTTT. As protein: CASTEGGNWQPQHF.